The sequence of this T cell receptor (beta chain) was determined in a study of T cells in Graves' hyperthyroidism and ophthalmopathy. The source material, RNA transcripts, was used to amplify TCR beta CDR3 regions. HTBI primers were the set used in a first-round RT-PCR of the TCR CDR3. TCRdb redid the calling of the multiplex PCR reads with MiXCR, one entry per CDR3 protein. The sample records fewer than 900,000 distinct CDR3 sequences, 15% to 20% being singletons. Concerning this clonotype itself: The antigen remains unidentified.

Criteria for exclusion of patients were uncontrolled infection, other autoimmune disease, pregnancy or lactation. Study-level results: Ophthalmopathy and stable hyperthyroidism were told apart by a 13 V-J model.

Sequenced input: blood. The sequence derives from a woman in her forties or fifties with Graves' hyperthyroidism that later progressed to Graves' ophthalmopathy.

The CDR3 DNA follows: TGCAGTGCTACCGGGACCGAGAGTCCCTATGGCTACACCTTC. It is translated as CSATGTESPYGYTF. The V gene is TRBV20-1, the J gene TRBJ1-2; possibly TRBD1 for D (5 bases). CDR3 size: 14 residues. Trimming left V 4 bases short and J 4 bases short, with 16 bases between. Germline values: CDR1 DFQATT, CDR2 SNEGSKA (reference sequence).